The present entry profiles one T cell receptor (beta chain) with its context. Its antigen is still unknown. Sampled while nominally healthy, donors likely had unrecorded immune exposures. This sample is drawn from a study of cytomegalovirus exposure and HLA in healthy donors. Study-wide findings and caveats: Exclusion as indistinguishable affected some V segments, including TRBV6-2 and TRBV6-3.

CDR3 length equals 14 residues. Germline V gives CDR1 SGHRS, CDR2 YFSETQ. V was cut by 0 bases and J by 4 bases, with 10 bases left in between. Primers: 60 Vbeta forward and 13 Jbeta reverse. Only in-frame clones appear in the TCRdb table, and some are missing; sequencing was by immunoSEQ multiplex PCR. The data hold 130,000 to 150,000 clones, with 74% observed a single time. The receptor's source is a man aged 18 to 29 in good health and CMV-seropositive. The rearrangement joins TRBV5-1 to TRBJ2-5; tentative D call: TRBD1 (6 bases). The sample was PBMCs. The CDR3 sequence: CASSLGTGRETQYF. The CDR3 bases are TGCGCCAGCAGCTTGGGTACAGGGCGAGAGACCCAGTACTTC.